The 18 T cell receptor beta chains below all came from one sample that was sequenced in a study of blood T cell repertoires in COVID-19. Assay used: immunoSEQ multiplex PCR; TCRdb lists only in-frame clones, some missing. The table lists some 67,000 clones, around 89% of them singletons, with 1% to 1.5% in the top ten. The sequenced sample was peripheral blood. These receptors came from a woman aged 60 to 75 with acute or convalescent COVID-19.

The chain is built from TRBV5-1 and TRBJ1-3, with TRBD1 matching over 7 bases. The junction had 8 bases not matched to a gene; V was cut back by 2 bases and J by 0 bases. The CDR3 sequence is 17 residues long. The germline gives CDR1 SGHRS, CDR2 YFSETQ. The CDR3 loop is CASSFEPTGSSGNTIYF. The DNA of the CDR3 is TGCGCCAGCAGCTTCGAACCGACAGGGAGCTCTGGAAACACCATATATTTT.

Here the CDR3 DNA reads TGTGCCAGCTCACCAGGACAAACGTCCCTCACTGAAGCTTTCTTT. Translated: CASSPGQTSLTEAFF. The rearrangement links TRBV18 to TRBJ1-1, with D possibly being TRBD1 (5 bases). There are 15 residues in the CDR3. The V and J ends lost 2 bases and 4 bases respectively, with 14 bases between them. Per the germline V gene, CDR1 is KGHSH and CDR2 is LQKENI.

The chain joins TRBV20-1 to TRBJ1-2; 8 bases are shared with TRBD1. The germline V gene has CDR1 DFQATT and CDR2 SNEGSKA (reference sequence). This CDR3 spans 11 amino acids. After removal of 5 bases from V and 6 bases from J, the junction contained 2 bases not matched to a gene. CDR3 protein: CSAGQGNGYTF. For the CDR3, the DNA is TGCAGTGCTGGACAGGGAAATGGCTACACCTTC.

This clone was recorded a few times. The rearrangement links TRBV6-5 to TRBJ1-5; D not certain. This CDR3 comprises 14 residues. The V end was cut by 6 bases, the J end by 2 bases, with 11 bases between. The germline V gene encodes CDR1 MNHEY and CDR2 SVGAGI. In DNA, the CDR3 is TGTGCCAGCAGGAGGCTTGGAGGCAATCAGCCCCAGCATTTT. Translation: CASRRLGGNQPQHF.

The chain carries TRBV2 and TRBJ1-2, with 7 bases that match TRBD1. Trimming took 4 bases from V and 8 from J; bases not matched to a gene: 7. The length of the CDR3 is 13 residues. Germline assignment: CDR1 SNHLY and CDR2 FYNNEI. This CDR3 reads CASSADRVEGYTF. The DNA for the CDR3 is TGTGCCAGCAGTGCTGACAGGGTAGAGGGCTACACCTTC.

The V gene is TRBV23-1, the J gene TRBJ1-5; no clear D. TRBV23-1 is identified as an open reading frame with a role that is uncertain. The CDR3 has 17 residues. Deletions cut 0 bases from V and 0 bases from J, with 12 bases between. CDR3 in amino acids: CASSQSGGQVSNQPQHF. The CDR3 DNA follows: TGCGCCAGCAGTCAATCGGGAGGGCAGGTTAGCAATCAGCCCCAGCATTTT.

The chain has TRBV6-1 and TRBJ2-1; 11 bases align to TRBD1. CDR3 length equals 14 residues. CDR1 MNHNS and CDR2 SASEGT come from the germline V gene. V lost 3 bases and J lost 8; bases outside the gene matches: 3. The DNA of the CDR3 is TGTGCCAGCAGTGATTGGGACAGGGGGGATGAGCAGTTCTTC. Its translation: CASSDWDRGDEQFF.

The chain employs TRBV5-1 and TRBJ2-2, with 13 bases lining up with TRBD2. The ends lost 4 bases at V and 4 bases at J; junction bases unmatched: 10. The CDR3 runs 18 residues. CDR1 and CDR2 (germline): SGHRS, YFSETQ. The CDR3 DNA reads TGCGCCAGCAGCCCTACATTACTAGCGGGAGGGCCCACCGGGGAGCTGTTTTTT. As protein: CASSPTLLAGGPTGELFF.

V and J are TRBV19 and TRBJ2-3; a possible D gene is TRBD2 (5 bases). This CDR3 has 17 amino acids. V gave up 4 bases and J gave up 5 bases, with 22 bases separating them. Germline V gives CDR1 LNHDA, CDR2 SQIVND (reference sequence). CDR3 DNA sequence: TGTGCCAGTAGTAGCTTTCCGAGTTTGGGGAGAAGAGATACGCAGTATTTT. Translated, it gives CASSSFPSLGRRDTQYF.

This chain links TRBV6-4 with TRBJ2-1; perhaps TRBD2 as D (6 bases). Trimming removed 4 bases at V and 4 bases at J, with 17 bases between. Germline loops: CDR1 MRHNA, CDR2 SNTAGT. This CDR3 is 16 amino acids long. CDR3 sequence (DNA): TGTGCCAGCAGTGTAGGGTCTAGCGCCCTATACAATGAGCAGTTCTTC. It translates to CASSVGSSALYNEQFF.

This sequence joins TRBV7-8 and TRBJ1-3, with TRBD1 as a possible D gene (6 bases). Trimming took off 5 bases at V and 4 bases at J, with 9 bases between the two ends. Germline V gives CDR1 SGHVS, CDR2 FQNEAQ. The CDR3 sequence is 13 residues long. CDR3 bases: TGTGCCAGCAGCGGAACAGGGGGAAACACCATATATTTT. Protein: CASSGTGGNTIYF.

This chain uses TRBV28 with TRBJ1-6; D remains ambiguous. The CDR3 contains 15 residues. The germline gives CDR1 MDHEN, CDR2 SYDVKM. V gave up 3 bases and J gave up 4 bases, with 10 bases separating them. The CDR3 bases are TGTGCCAGCAGTTTCCGAGGGATTTATAATTCACCCCTCCACTTT. Its translation: CASSFRGIYNSPLHF.

The gene calls are TRBV11-2 and TRBJ2-7; tentatively, D is TRBD1 (5 bases). V dropped 0 bases and J dropped 3 bases, with 12 bases sitting between them. This CDR3 comprises 15 residues. Germline values: CDR1 SGHAT, CDR2 FQNNGV. CDR3 sequence (DNA): TGTGCCAGCAGCTTAGAGTTGGTCAGGGTCTACGAGCAGTACGTC. This encodes CASSLELVRVYEQYV.

The chain recombines TRBV7-3 with TRBJ2-1; D is perhaps TRBD2 (9 bases). V shed 1 base and J shed 10 bases, with 26 bases lying between them. Germline loops: CDR1 SGHTA, CDR2 FQGTGA. The CDR3 extends over 18 amino acids. The DNA of the CDR3 is TGTGCCAGCAGCTTAAACCCCAGGGGGCGGGAGGGAGTTCGAGAGCAGTTCTTC. It codes for CASSLNPRGREGVREQFF. Supplemented by reference TRBV7-3 and TRBJ2-1, the full variable domain reads GAGVSQTPSNKVTEKGKYVELRCDPISGHTALYWYRQSLGQGPEFLIYFQGTGAADDSGLPNDRFFAVRPEGSVSTLKIQRTERGDSAVYLCASSLNPRGREGVREQFFGPGTRLTVL.

The chain uses TRBV4-1 and TRBJ2-3; 8 bases agree with TRBD2. The germline V gene encodes CDR1 MGHRA and CDR2 YSYEKL. The CDR3 spans 18 residues. V gave up 4 bases and J gave up 5 bases; unmatched junction bases: 17. CDR3 in amino acids: CASSLGLGAGVNLDTQYF. The DNA for the CDR3 is TGCGCCAGCAGCCTTGGCTTGGGAGCGGGAGTGAATTTAGATACGCAGTATTTT.

The rearrangement uses TRBV2 and TRBJ2-3; D might be TRBD2 (5 bases). Germline V CDR1 and CDR2: SNHLY, FYNNEI. This CDR3 has 13 residues. V lost 6 bases to trimming and J lost 2 bases, with 9 bases between them. In DNA form, the CDR3 reads TGTGCCAGCAGGACTATTCACACAGATACGCAGTATTTT. It yields the protein CASRTIHTDTQYF.

The CDR3 is CASTSKITGGKETQYF. CDR3 bases: TGTGCCAGCACCTCGAAAATCACAGGGGGCAAAGAGACCCAGTACTTC. The chain employs TRBV7-9 and TRBJ2-5; 9 bases line up with TRBD1. Trimming took 7 bases from V and 3 from J; bases not matched to a gene: 12. This CDR3 contains 16 residues. CDR1 is SEHNR, CDR2 FQNEAQ, per germline (reference sequence).

V and J are TRBV6-5 and TRBJ2-5; TRBD1 agrees at 9 bases. V was clipped by 2 bases and J by 3 bases; unmatched bases: 1. The CDR3 runs to 14 residues. Germline CDR1 MNHEY, CDR2 SVGAGI. The CDR3 loop reads CASSYGDREETQYF. The CDR3 bases are TGTGCCAGCAGTTACGGGGACAGGGAAGAGACCCAGTACTTC.